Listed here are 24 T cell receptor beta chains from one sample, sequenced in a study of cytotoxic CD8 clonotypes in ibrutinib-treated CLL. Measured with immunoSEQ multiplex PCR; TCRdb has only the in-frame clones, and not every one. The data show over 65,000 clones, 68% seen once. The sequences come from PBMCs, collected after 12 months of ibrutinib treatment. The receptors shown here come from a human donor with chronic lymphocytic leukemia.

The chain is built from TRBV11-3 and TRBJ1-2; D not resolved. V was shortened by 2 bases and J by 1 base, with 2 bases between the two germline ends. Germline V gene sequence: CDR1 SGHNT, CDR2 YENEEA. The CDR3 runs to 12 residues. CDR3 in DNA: TGTGCCAGCAGCTTATTTAACTATGGCTACACCTTC. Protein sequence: CASSLFNYGYTF.

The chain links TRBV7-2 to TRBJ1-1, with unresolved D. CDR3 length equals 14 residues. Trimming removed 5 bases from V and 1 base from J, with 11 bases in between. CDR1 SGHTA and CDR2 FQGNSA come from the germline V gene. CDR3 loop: CASSLGRTNTEAFF. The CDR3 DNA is TGTGCCAGCAGCCTGGGGAGGACGAACACTGAAGCTTTCTTT.

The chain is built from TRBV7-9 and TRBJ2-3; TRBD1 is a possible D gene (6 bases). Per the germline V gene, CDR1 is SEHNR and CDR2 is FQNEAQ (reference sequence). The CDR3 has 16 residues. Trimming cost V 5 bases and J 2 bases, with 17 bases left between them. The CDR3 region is CASSHILTGHTDTQYF. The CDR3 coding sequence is TGTGCCAGCAGCCACATCCTAACAGGGCACACAGATACGCAGTATTTT.

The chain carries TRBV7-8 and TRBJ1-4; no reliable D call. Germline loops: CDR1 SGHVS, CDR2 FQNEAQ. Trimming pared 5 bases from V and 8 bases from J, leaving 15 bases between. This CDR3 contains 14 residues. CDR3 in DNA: TGTGCCAGCAGCCCTCAAGTTGGAAAGGAAAAACTGTTTTTT. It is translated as CASSPQVGKEKLFF. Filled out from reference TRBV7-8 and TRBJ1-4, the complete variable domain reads GAGVSQSPRYKVAKRGQDVALRCDPISGHVSLFWYQQALGQGPEFLTYFQNEAQLDKSGLPSDRFFAERPEGSVSTLKIQRTQQEDSAVYLCASSPQVGKEKLFFGSGTQLSVL.

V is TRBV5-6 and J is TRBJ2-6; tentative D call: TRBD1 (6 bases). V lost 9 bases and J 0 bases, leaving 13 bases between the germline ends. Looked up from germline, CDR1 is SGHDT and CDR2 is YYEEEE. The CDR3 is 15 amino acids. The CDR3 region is CATSDRRSGANVLTF. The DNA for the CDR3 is TGTGCCACGTCGGACAGACGCTCTGGGGCCAACGTCCTGACTTTC.

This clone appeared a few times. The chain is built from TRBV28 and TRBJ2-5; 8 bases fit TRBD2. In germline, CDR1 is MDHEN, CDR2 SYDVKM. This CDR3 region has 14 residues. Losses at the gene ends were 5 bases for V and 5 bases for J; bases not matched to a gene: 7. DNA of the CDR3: TGTGCCAGCAGTATCGGACTAGCCGGGGAGACCCAGTACTTC. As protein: CASSIGLAGETQYF.

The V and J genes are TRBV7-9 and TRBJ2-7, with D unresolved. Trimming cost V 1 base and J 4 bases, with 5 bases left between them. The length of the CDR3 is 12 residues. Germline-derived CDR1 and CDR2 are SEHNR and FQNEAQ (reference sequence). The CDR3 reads CASSLGAYEQYF. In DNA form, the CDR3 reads TGTGCCAGCAGCTTAGGAGCATACGAGCAGTACTTC.

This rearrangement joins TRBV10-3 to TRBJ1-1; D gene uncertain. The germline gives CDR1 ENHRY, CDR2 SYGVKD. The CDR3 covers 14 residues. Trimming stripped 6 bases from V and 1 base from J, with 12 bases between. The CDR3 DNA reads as TGTGCCATCAGGACATCTACACCGAACACTGAAGCTTTCTTT. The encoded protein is CAIRTSTPNTEAFF.

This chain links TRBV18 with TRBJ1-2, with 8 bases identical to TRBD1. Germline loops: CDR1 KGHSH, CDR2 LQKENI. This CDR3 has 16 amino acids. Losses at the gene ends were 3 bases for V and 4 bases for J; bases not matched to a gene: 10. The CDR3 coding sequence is TGTGCCAGCTCACCCTCCTCCGGGACAGGTGGCTATGGCTACACCTTC. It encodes CASSPSSGTGGYGYTF.

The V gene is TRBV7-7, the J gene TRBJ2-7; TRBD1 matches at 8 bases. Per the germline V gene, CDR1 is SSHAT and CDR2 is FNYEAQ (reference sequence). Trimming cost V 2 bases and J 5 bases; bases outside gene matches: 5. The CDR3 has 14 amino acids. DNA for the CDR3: TGTGCCAGCAGCTTATCCCAGGGGGCTCACGAGCAGTACTTC. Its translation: CASSLSQGAHEQYF.

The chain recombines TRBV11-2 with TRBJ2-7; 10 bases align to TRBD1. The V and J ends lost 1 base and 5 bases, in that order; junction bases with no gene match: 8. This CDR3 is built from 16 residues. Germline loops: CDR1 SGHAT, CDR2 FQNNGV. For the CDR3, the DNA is TGTGCCAGCAGCTTAGCTTTCTCGGGGACAGGGGACGAGCAGTACTTC. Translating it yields CASSLAFSGTGDEQYF.

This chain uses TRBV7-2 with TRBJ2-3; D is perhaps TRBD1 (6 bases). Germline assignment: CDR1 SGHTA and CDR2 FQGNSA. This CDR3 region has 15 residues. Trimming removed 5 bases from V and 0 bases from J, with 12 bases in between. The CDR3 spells CASSPDRVSTDTQYF. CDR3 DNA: TGTGCCAGCAGCCCGGACAGAGTAAGCACAGATACGCAGTATTTT.

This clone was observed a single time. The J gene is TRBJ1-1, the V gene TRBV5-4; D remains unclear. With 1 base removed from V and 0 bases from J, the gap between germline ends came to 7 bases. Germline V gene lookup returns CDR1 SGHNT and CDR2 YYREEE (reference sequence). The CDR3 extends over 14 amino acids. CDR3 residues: CASSLPAMNTEAFF. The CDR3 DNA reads TGTGCCAGCAGCTTGCCTGCTATGAACACTGAAGCTTTCTTT.

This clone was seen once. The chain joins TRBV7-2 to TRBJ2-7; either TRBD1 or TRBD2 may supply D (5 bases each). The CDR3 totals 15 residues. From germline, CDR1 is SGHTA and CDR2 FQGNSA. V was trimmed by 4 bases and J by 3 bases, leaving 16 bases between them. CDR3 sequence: CASSSQEGPYYEQYF. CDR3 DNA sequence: TGTGCCAGCAGCTCGCAAGAGGGACCCTACTACGAGCAGTACTTC.

CDR3 residues: CASSVNVGQPGYGYTF. The DNA for the CDR3 is TGTGCCAGCAGCGTTAACGTGGGACAGCCCGGCTATGGCTACACCTTC. The chain recombines TRBV9 with TRBJ1-2, with 7 bases matching TRBD1. This CDR3 has 16 residues. Trimming removed 2 bases from V and 4 bases from J; junction bases left unmatched: 11. CDR1 and CDR2 (germline): SGDLS, YYNGEE. Full variable domain (missing parts from reference TRBV9 and TRBJ1-2): DSGVTQTPKHLITATGQRVTLRCSPRSGDLSVYWYQQSLDQGLQFLIQYYNGEERAKGNILERFSAQQFPDLHSELNLSSLELGDSALYFCASSVNVGQPGYGYTFGSGTRLTVV.

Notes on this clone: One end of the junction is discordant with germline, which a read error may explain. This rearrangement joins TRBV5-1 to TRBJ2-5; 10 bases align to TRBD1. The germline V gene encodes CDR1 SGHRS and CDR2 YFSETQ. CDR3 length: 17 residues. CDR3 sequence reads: CASGFYLNSGQGGKQYF. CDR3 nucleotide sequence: TGCGCCAGCGGCTTCTACCTGAACAGCGGACAGGGGGGAAAGCAGTACTTC.

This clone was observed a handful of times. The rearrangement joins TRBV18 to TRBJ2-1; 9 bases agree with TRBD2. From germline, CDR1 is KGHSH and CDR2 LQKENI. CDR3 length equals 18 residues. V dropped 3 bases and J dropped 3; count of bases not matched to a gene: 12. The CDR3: CASSPQGGGGAFYNEQFF. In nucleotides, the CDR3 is TGTGCCAGCTCACCCCAGGGAGGCGGGGGGGCCTTCTACAATGAGCAGTTCTTC.

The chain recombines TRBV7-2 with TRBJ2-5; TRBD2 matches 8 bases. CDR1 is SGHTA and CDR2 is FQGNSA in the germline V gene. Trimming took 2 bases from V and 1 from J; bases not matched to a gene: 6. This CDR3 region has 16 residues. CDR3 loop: CASSLRLAGLQETQYF. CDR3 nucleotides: TGTGCCAGCAGCTTAAGGCTAGCGGGCCTCCAAGAGACCCAGTACTTC. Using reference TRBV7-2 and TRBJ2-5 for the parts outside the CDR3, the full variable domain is GAGVSQSPSNKVTEKGKDVELRCDPISGHTALYWYRQSLGQGLEFLIYFQGNSAPDKSGLPSDRFSAERTGGSVSTLTIQRTQQEDSAVYLCASSLRLAGLQETQYFGPGTRLLVL.

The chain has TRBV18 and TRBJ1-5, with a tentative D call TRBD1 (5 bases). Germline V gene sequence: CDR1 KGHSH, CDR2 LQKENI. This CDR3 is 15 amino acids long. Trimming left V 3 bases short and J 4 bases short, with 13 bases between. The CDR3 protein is CASSPQTGPNQPQHF. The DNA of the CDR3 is TGTGCCAGCTCACCGCAGACGGGACCTAATCAGCCCCAGCATTTT.

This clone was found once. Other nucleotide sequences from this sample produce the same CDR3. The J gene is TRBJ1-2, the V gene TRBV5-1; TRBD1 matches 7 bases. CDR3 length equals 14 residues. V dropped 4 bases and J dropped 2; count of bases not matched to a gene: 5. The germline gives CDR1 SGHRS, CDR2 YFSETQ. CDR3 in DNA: TGCGCCAGCAGCCCAGGGACAGCGAACTATGGCTACACCTTC. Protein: CASSPGTANYGYTF.

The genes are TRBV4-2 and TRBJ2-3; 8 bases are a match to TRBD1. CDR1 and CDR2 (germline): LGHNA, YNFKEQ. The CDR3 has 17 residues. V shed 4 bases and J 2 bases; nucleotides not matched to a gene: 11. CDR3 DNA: TGTGCCAGCAGCCTCCCTAGGACAGGGAGGATCACAGATACGCAGTATTTT. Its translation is CASSLPRTGRITDTQYF.

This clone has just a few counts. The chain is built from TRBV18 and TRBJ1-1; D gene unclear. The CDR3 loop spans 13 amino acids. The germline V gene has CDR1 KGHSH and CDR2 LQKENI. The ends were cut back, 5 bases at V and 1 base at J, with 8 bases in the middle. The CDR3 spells CASSGERNTEAFF. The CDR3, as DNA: TGTGCCAGCTCAGGGGAGAGGAACACTGAAGCTTTCTTT.

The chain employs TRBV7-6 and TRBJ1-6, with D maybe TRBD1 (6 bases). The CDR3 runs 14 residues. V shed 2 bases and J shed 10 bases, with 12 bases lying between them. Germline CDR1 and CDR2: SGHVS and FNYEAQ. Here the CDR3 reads CASSLRTDSSPLHF. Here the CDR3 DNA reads TGTGCCAGCAGCTTACGGACAGACTCGTCACCCCTCCACTTT. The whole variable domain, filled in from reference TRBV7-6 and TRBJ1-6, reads GAGVSQSPRYKVTKRGQDVALRCDPISGHVSLYWYRQALGQGPEFLTYFNYEAQQDKSGLPNDRFSAERPEGSISTLTIQRTEQRDSAMYRCASSLRTDSSPLHFGNGTRLTVT.

The CDR3 loop is CASSYTGTGSYNEQFF. CDR3 DNA sequence: TGTGCCAGCAGTTACACGGGGACAGGGTCCTACAATGAGCAGTTCTTC. The V call is TRBV6-6, the J call TRBJ2-1; TRBD1 agrees at 9 bases. V shed 2 bases, J shed 1 base, and the junction held 3 bases outside the gene matches. CDR3 length: 16 residues. Germline V gene data show CDR1 as MNHNY and CDR2 as SVGAGI (reference sequence).